This TCR beta chain was recovered during a study of tumor-infiltrating lymphocytes in primary liver carcinoma (dated by TCRdb to the late 2010s). For the wider study: The five patients, three men and two women aged 30 to 69 years, had hepatocellular carcinoma (four) or combined HCC and intrahepatic cholangiocarcinoma (one). A total of about 35 specimens from 5 patients, comprising some 25 tumor regions, 5 adjacent noncancerous liver tissues and 5 peripheral blood samples, were covered by TCRbeta repertoire sequencing. TCRbeta repertoire sequencing, expression microarrays and whole-exome sequencing were combined in the study across five regions of each liver tumor, with adjacent normal tissue and blood also included. Reproducibility between technical replicate repertoires was high, with correlation coefficients above 0.95 and mean shared-clone rates about 0.9. The five patients had tumors staged T1-T3 N0M0, with maximum diameters ranging from 4.2 to 10 cm. To link TCRbeta repertoire diversity to the local molecular phenotype, the 20 to 30 tumor region samples were profiled with Agilent mRNA microarrays. Roughly 3.65 to 8 million productive TCRbeta reads were obtained per sample, and no significant difference in read depth was found between tissue types. Study-wide conclusions, independent of this receptor: Pairs of tumor regions showed greater repertoire overlap (mean around 35%) than tumor-adjacent pairs (approximately 17%) or tumor-blood pairs (approximately 15%), which is consistent with antigen-driven expansion. Just about 8-25% of top clones turned up in all five regions of a tumor, which suggests spatial heterogeneity among tumor-infiltrating T cells. Only the TCR beta chain was sequenced, so true repertoire diversity is likely underestimated because unpaired alpha chains were not captured. The top 250 clones accounted for a significantly greater share of the repertoire in tumors than in blood (p = 0.039). With just five patients in the study, the authors point out that the findings should be validated in a larger study. Comparison of CD4+ and CD8+ T cell repertoires was precluded by the use of bulk unsorted samples.

Comment on this clonotype: Its antigen remains unidentified. With a much larger clone just one base away, this may be a read error.

Total RNA and DNA were co-extracted from around 18-30 mg of bulk tissue with the AllPrep DNA/RNA mini kit, without cell sorting. Between late 2015 and early 2016, about five patients in China with histopathologically diagnosed primary liver carcinoma had their tumors surgically resected. At the time of sampling, the patients had chronic HBV infection and had not received any treatment. Five spatially separated regions were sampled per tumor: superior, inferior, left-lateral and right-lateral poles, plus the tumor centre. Histology showed that every tumor sample contained more than 80% viable tumor cells. Each fresh piece of tumor and adjacent tissue was cut in two, with one half stored in RNAlater at -80 degrees C and the other half sent for histology. The CDR3 runs 16 residues from the cysteine to the phenylalanine. Just CDR3 DNA is preserved here, 48 bases in frame from base 1. V is shortened by 4 bases, J by 0 bases, and the region joining them spans 12 bases. The germline V gene encodes CDR1 MGHRA and CDR2 YSYEKL.

A constant-region primer and ProtoScript II reverse transcriptase were used to reverse-transcribe TCRbeta-specific cDNA from 500 ng total RNA. Three nested multiplex PCR rounds, following a slightly modified ARM-PCR procedure, were used to build the TCRbeta libraries. Multiplex TRBV1-TRBV30 forward primers and a Cbeta reverse primer were used in the first two PCR rounds, each of which was run for around 9 cycles. A final 25-cycle PCR with Deep VentR polymerase added sample barcodes and Illumina adapters. Before sequencing, amplicons of 200-500 bp were gel-purified using a QIAquick gel extraction kit. An Illumina HiSeq 2500 was used to sequence the TCRbeta amplicons, generating 250-bp paired-end reads. The original pipeline was this. Trimmomatic v0.33 was used to quality-trim the reads, and FLASH v1.2.11 was used to merge paired reads so that full CDR3 sequences could be recovered. MiGEC v1.2.1b assigned V, D and J germline segments to the rearranged TCRbeta sequences. Clonotype statistics, along with Shannon-Wiener diversity indices, were calculated using VDJtools v1.0.0. To cut down on sampling bias, every analysis after diversity analysis relied on just the 250 most abundant clonotypes from each sample. TCRdb cleaned the public reads at Q25 with fastp, built clones with MiXCR and kept in-frame beta chains. Rows are combined by CDR3 protein, so each entry shows the most common genes and DNA. These V and J calls are TCRdb output, not the study's own analysis. For this sample the table gives about 100,000 distinct CDR3 sequences, of which over 55% were detected only once. Of the sample, 9.5% is held by the ten largest clones.

The TCR was taken from a woman aged 55-70 years with primary liver carcinoma and hepatitis B virus infection. The sequence is built from TRBV4-1 and TRBJ1-4, with the D gene not confidently named. The sequencing input was liver tumor tissue from sampling region 5. The cell subset or site label on this specimen signifies: tumor region T5, tumor centre. Here is the DNA: TGCGCCAGCAGCCGAGCTCAGCCAACAACTAATGAAAAACTGTTTTTT. It codes for CASSRAQPTTNEKLFF.